This is a list of T cell receptor beta chains from one sample in a study of T-cell memory formation after mild COVID-19. A single record per CDR3 protein comes from TCRdb applying MiXCR to the 5' RACE reads. Of 100,000 to 150,000 distinct CDR3 sequences listed, less than 6.5% are singletons. Sequencing was performed on PBMCs or a T cell subset sorted from them (not recorded which). Receptors were obtained from an adult woman who had mild COVID-19 (a few samples of this study predate the infection). Cell type and time point are not known. Both conserved end residues are part of each CDR3. D genes are given only for firm matches. Clone size is shown for a subset of rows, as once, few, many or a class of expanded clone.

size	D	J	V	DNA	CDR3
few	.	TRBJ2-2	TRBV12-3/TRBV12-4	TGTGCCAGCAAGGAGGGGGCTACTCGAAATACCGGGGAGCTGTTTTTT	CASKEGATRNTGELFF
many	.	TRBJ2-7	TRBV10-3	TGTGCCATCGGACGGGAGCTGGATTACGAGCAGTACTTC	CAIGRELDYEQYF
many	TRBD1	TRBJ1-5	TRBV6-6	TGTGCCAGCAGCCATGACAGGGCAGATCAGCCCCAGCATTTT	CASSHDRADQPQHF
.	TRBD1	TRBJ1-4	TRBV7-9	TGTGCCAGCAGCACCGGGACAGTAGGAAATGAAAAACTGTTTTTT	CASSTGTVGNEKLFF
.	TRBD1	TRBJ1-1	TRBV27	TGTGCCAGCAGTTTAGCCCCACTGACAGGGTTGAACACTGAAGCTTTCTTT	CASSLAPLTGLNTEAFF
few	TRBD1	TRBJ1-1	TRBV5-1	TGCGCCAGCAGCGTGGACAGGGGAAGTAGGACTGAAGCTTTCTTT	CASSVDRGSRTEAFF
.	TRBD1	TRBJ2-2	TRBV9	TGTGCCAGCAGACCTCCCGGACAGGGGAACACCGGGGAGCTGTTTTTT	CASRPPGQGNTGELFF
.	.	TRBJ1-6	TRBV2	TGTGCCAGCAGTGCTAGGACGGACCTTTGGAATTCACCCCTCCACTTT	CASSARTDLWNSPLHF
few	TRBD2	TRBJ2-1	TRBV5-1	TGCGCCAGCAGCTTGTCAAGCGGGAGCTCCTACAATGAGCAGTTCTTC	CASSLSSGSSYNEQFF
many	TRBD1	TRBJ1-1	TRBV20-1	TGCAGTGTTCGCATGGACAGGCTAAACACTGAAGCTTTCTTT	CSVRMDRLNTEAFF
.	TRBD2	TRBJ2-7	TRBV6-6	TGTGCCAGCAGTTACTCGGGCCGGACTAGCGGGAGGTACTCCTACGAGCAGTACTTC	CASSYSGRTSGRYSYEQYF
many	.	TRBJ1-2	TRBV30	TGTGCCTGGAGTGTTCACAGCAACTATGGCTACACCTTC	CAWSVHSNYGYTF
many	TRBD1	TRBJ2-3	TRBV20-1	TGCAGTGCTTTTGGACCGGGACAGGGAGGAGATACGCAGTATTTT	CSAFGPGQGGDTQYF
many	.	TRBJ2-3	TRBV20-1	TGCAGTGCTAGGCTCCAAGAGGGCCTCCACACAGATACGCAGTATTTT	CSARLQEGLHTDTQYF
few	TRBD1	TRBJ2-1	TRBV7-7	TGTGCCAGCAGCTTAAGGGGCGGGACAGGGAGCTCCTACAATGAGCAGTTCTTC	CASSLRGGTGSSYNEQFF
many	TRBD2	TRBJ2-2	TRBV5-1	TGCGCCAGCAGCTCACTAGCGGTCCAGGAGCTGTTTTTT	CASSSLAVQELFF
few	TRBD2	TRBJ2-1	TRBV3-1	TGTGCCAGCAGCCGGGGACTAGCGGGGGGGCCTAGTAATGAGCAGTTCTTC	CASSRGLAGGPSNEQFF
few	.	TRBJ2-2	TRBV4-1	TGCGCCAGCAGCTCCGTGGGGTTCACCGGGGAGCTGTTTTTT	CASSSVGFTGELFF
.	.	TRBJ2-3	TRBV7-3	TGTGCCAGCAGCCCGTATGCAGGGTCGAGAGAGGATACGCAGTATTTT	CASSPYAGSREDTQYF
many	.	TRBJ2-5	TRBV5-1	TGCGCCAGCAAACGGTCAGGGCTATTCGCCCAGTACTTC	CASKRSGLFAQYF
.	.	TRBJ2-1	TRBV10-3	TGTGCCATCAGTGAAAATTCGGGATACAATGAGCAGTTCTTC	CAISENSGYNEQFF
many	.	TRBJ1-6	TRBV7-3	TGTGCCAGCAGCTACGACAGGAATTCACCCCTCCACTTT	CASSYDRNSPLHF
.	.	TRBJ2-1	TRBV20-1	TGCAGTGTGCTCCAAGCGGAGGGGTACAATGAGCAGTTCTTC	CSVLQAEGYNEQFF
many	TRBD1	TRBJ1-1	TRBV5-1	TGCGCCAGCAGCCGTACACAGGGGGCGTACACTGAAGCTTTCTTT	CASSRTQGAYTEAFF
.	.	TRBJ2-5	TRBV12-3/TRBV12-4	TGTGCCAGCAGTCTGGACGGTGTGGGGACCCAGTACTTC	CASSLDGVGTQYF
few	.	TRBJ1-5	TRBV6-1	TGTGCCAGCAGTGAAGAGGGGACTCGGGGGTTCAATCAGCCCCAGCATTTT	CASSEEGTRGFNQPQHF
many	.	TRBJ1-2	TRBV5-1	TGCGCCAGCAGCTTGGGGCAGGGCCCCTACTATGGCTACACCTTC	CASSLGQGPYYGYTF
many	.	TRBJ2-5	TRBV6-5	TGTGCCAGCAGTCGGGAGAGATCGGAGACCCAGTACTTC	CASSRERSETQYF
.	.	TRBJ2-7	TRBV18	TGTGCCAGCTCACCTGGGCCTCAGCGCGAGCAGTACTTC	CASSPGPQREQYF
many	.	TRBJ2-3	TRBV6-5	TGTGCCAGCAGTTACAAAGATGGGACAGATACGCAGTATTTT	CASSYKDGTDTQYF
few	.	TRBJ2-4	TRBV4-3	TGCGCCAGCAGCCAAGATGGGATCCCTAGGGGCAAAAACATTCAGTACTTC	CASSQDGIPRGKNIQYF
.	.	TRBJ2-5	TRBV6-1	TGTGCCAGCACCCGGGTAGGCGGGGACGGAGAGACCCAGTACTTC	CASTRVGGDGETQYF
many	TRBD2	TRBJ2-1	TRBV6-1	TGTGCCAGCAGTCGGACTAGCGTTGAGCAGTTCTTC	CASSRTSVEQFF
.	TRBD1	TRBJ1-1	TRBV12-3/TRBV12-4	TGTGCCAGCAGTTTTAATGACAGGGACACTGAAGCTTTCTTT	CASSFNDRDTEAFF
few	.	TRBJ2-7	TRBV24-1	TGTGCCACCAGTGGAAAGGGGGGATTCCGGAACGAGCAGTACTTC	CATSGKGGFRNEQYF
few	.	TRBJ2-1	TRBV2	TGTGCCAGCACCCTCGGGCCCCCCCGGAATGAGCAGTTCTTC	CASTLGPPRNEQFF
.	.	TRBJ1-5	TRBV4-1	TGCGCCAGCAGCCAAGGGGGCGCGGGGTATCAGCCCCAGCATTTT	CASSQGGAGYQPQHF
many	TRBD1	TRBJ2-5	TRBV7-2	TGTGCCAGCAGCTTAGCGTACAGGGGCGTAGAGACCCAGTACTTC	CASSLAYRGVETQYF
few	.	TRBJ1-1	TRBV29-1	TGCAGCGTAAGCAGGAACACTGAAGCTTTCTTT	CSVSRNTEAFF